Each of the 17 T cell receptor beta chains below was sequenced from the same sample in a study of blood T cell repertoires in COVID-19. The protocol was immunoSEQ multiplex PCR, while the TCRdb copy is restricted to in-frame clones and leaves out a portion. There are 200,000 to 250,000 clones in the sample; 79% occur only once, and approximately 4% lies in the top ten. Sequenced input: peripheral blood. The receptors shown here come from a woman in her thirties or forties with active or convalescent COVID-19.

The chain combines TRBV11-2 with TRBJ2-5; D remains unclear. The CDR3 length is 13 residues. V was cut by 2 bases and J by 5 bases, with 9 bases left in between. CDR1 is SGHAT and CDR2 is FQNNGV in the germline V gene. This CDR3 is CASSLSASETQYF. The CDR3 DNA reads TGTGCCAGCAGCTTATCCGCGAGCGAGACCCAGTACTTC.

This clone has only a few counts. The DNA for the CDR3 is TGTGCCAGCAGCTTGGACCCCCCAGGGACTGGAAACACCATATATTTT. Residues: CASSLDPPGTGNTIYF. J is TRBJ1-3 and V is TRBV5-4, with a weak D call TRBD1 (5 bases). This CDR3 contains 16 residues. The ends were cut back, 0 bases at V and 2 bases at J, with 12 bases in the middle. CDR1 and CDR2 (germline): SGHNT, YYREEE (reference sequence).

The chain carries TRBV5-6 and TRBJ1-4; 8 bases line up with TRBD1. This CDR3 region has 14 residues. With 3 bases clipped from V and 8 bases from J, the junction kept 6 bases outside the gene matches. Germline V lookup: CDR1 SGHDT, CDR2 YYEEEE. The DNA of the CDR3 is TGTGCCAGCAGCTCGGACAGGGTGGGCGAAAAACTGTTTTTT. It yields the protein CASSSDRVGEKLFF.

The chain has TRBV27 and TRBJ2-3; D may be TRBD1 (5 bases). CDR3 size: 13 residues. Trimming took 7 bases from V and 7 from J, leaving 15 bases between them. Germline CDR1 and CDR2: MNHEY and SMNVEV (reference sequence). The CDR3 region has the DNA TGTGCCAGCACCCCTTTTGGGGCCTATACGCAGTATTTT. Its protein is CASTPFGAYTQYF.

The chain has TRBV3-1 (or the pseudogene TRBV3-2) and TRBJ2-3, with no clear D. Germline V lookup: CDR1 LGHDT, CDR2 YNNKEL (reference sequence). The CDR3 sequence is 13 residues long. V dropped 2 bases and J dropped 2 bases, with 5 bases sitting between them. The CDR3 here is CASSQYNTDTQYF. CDR3 DNA: TGTGCCAGCAGCCAATATAACACAGATACGCAGTATTTT.

The gene calls are TRBV5-6 and TRBJ1-2; D is ambiguous. CDR1 is SGHDT, CDR2 YYEEEE, per germline. V was trimmed by 4 bases and J by 3 bases, leaving 16 bases between them. The CDR3 covers 15 residues. The CDR3 coding sequence is TGTGCCAGCAGCCCCGAAGCGGGTCTTTACTATGGCTACACCTTC. Residues: CASSPEAGLYYGYTF. The full variable domain, in which reference TRBV5-6 and TRBJ1-2 provide the parts outside the CDR3, is DAGVTQSPTHLIKTRGQQVTLRCSPKSGHDTVSWYQQALGQGPQFIFQYYEEEERQRGNFPDRFSGHQFPNYSSELNVNALLLGDSALYLCASSPEAGLYYGYTFGSGTRLTVV.

This rearrangement joins TRBV7-3 to TRBJ2-1; 10 nucleotides match TRBD2. From germline, CDR1 is SGHTA and CDR2 FQGTGA. There are 14 residues in the CDR3. The V and J ends lost 5 bases and 7 bases, in that order; junction bases with no gene match: 5. The CDR3 bases are TGTGCCAGCAGCCTGCTAGCGGGGGTTAATGAGCAGTTCTTC. This sequence encodes CASSLLAGVNEQFF.

This chain links TRBV19 with TRBJ2-2; D is unresolved. Germline lookup yields CDR1 LNHDA and CDR2 SQIVND (reference sequence). V was shortened by 3 bases and J by 9 bases, with 11 bases between the two germline ends. This CDR3 comprises 13 residues. The CDR3 nucleotides are TGTGCCAGTAGTATTAGTAATCTCAGGGAGCTGTTTTTT. Amino acids: CASSISNLRELFF.

The chain uses TRBV18 and TRBJ1-1, with 7 bases aligning to TRBD1. The V gene's germline CDR1 is KGHSH and CDR2 LQKENI. This CDR3 has 14 amino acids. J lost 4 bases, V lost 2 bases, and 4 bases had no gene match. The CDR3 DNA reads as TGTGCCAGCTCACCAGAACAGGGGATCACTGAAGCTTTCTTT. Translating it yields CASSPEQGITEAFF.

The gene calls are TRBV28 and TRBJ2-1; 9 positions match TRBD1. V trimming: 5 bases; J trimming: 8 bases; junction bases outside the gene matches: 13. There are 16 residues in the CDR3. CDR1 and CDR2 (germline): MDHEN, SYDVKM. The CDR3 here is CASSPAPWTGEYEQFF. In nucleotides, the CDR3 is TGTGCCAGCAGTCCAGCCCCTTGGACAGGGGAATATGAGCAGTTCTTC.

The rearrangement joins TRBV7-6 to TRBJ1-4; D possibly corresponds to TRBD1 (6 bases). The V and J ends lost 2 bases and 8 bases respectively, with 15 bases between them. Per germline, CDR1 SGHVS and CDR2 FNYEAQ. This CDR3 has 15 amino acids. The CDR3 is CASSLNLGAREKLFF. For the CDR3, the DNA is TGTGCCAGCAGCTTAAATCTGGGGGCGAGGGAAAAACTGTTTTTT. The variable domain in full, completed from reference TRBV7-6 and TRBJ1-4, reads GAGVSQSPRYKVTKRGQDVALRCDPISGHVSLYWYRQALGQGPEFLTYFNYEAQQDKSGLPNDRFSAERPEGSISTLTIQRTEQRDSAMYRCASSLNLGAREKLFFGSGTQLSVL.

This clone was seen more than once but under ten times. The chain uses TRBV5-4 and TRBJ1-1, with D perhaps TRBD1 (6 bases). Germline V gene sequence: CDR1 SGHNT, CDR2 YYREEE (reference sequence). The V end was cut by 4 bases, the J end by 0 bases, with 25 bases between. The CDR3 consists of 19 residues. CDR3 coding DNA: TGTGCCAGCAGCCCTACCCATTTACGACAGGCGCCTTTGAACACTGAAGCTTTCTTT. This codes for CASSPTHLRQAPLNTEAFF. Full variable domain (outside the CDR3, taken from reference TRBV5-4 and TRBJ1-1): ETGVTQSPTHLIKTRGQQVTLRCSSQSGHNTVSWYQQALGQGPQFIFQYYREEENGRGNFPPRFSGLQFPNYSSELNVNALELDDSALYLCASSPTHLRQAPLNTEAFFGQGTRLTVV.

This clone was observed a handful of times. The rearrangement links TRBV5-6 to TRBJ2-1; 7 bases agree with TRBD1. This CDR3 spans 13 amino acids. J was trimmed by 8 bases and V by 4 bases; bases with no gene match: 6. The germline CDR1 and CDR2 sequences are SGHDT and YYEEEE. CDR3 sequence (DNA): TGTGCCAGCAGCAAGGGGGCGCGAGATGAGCAGTTCTTC. Its protein product is CASSKGARDEQFF.

This chain links TRBV9 with TRBJ2-1; maybe TRBD2 (7 bases). CDR3 length equals 15 residues. The germline V gene encodes CDR1 SGDLS and CDR2 YYNGEE. The V end lost 4 bases, the J end lost 5 bases, and 16 bases lay between the germline ends. The CDR3: CASSKQGLRNNEQFF. The CDR3, as DNA: TGTGCCAGCAGCAAACAGGGACTACGAAACAATGAGCAGTTCTTC. Filled out from reference TRBV9 and TRBJ2-1, the complete variable domain reads DSGVTQTPKHLITATGQRVTLRCSPRSGDLSVYWYQQSLDQGLQFLIQYYNGEERAKGNILERFSAQQFPDLHSELNLSSLELGDSALYFCASSKQGLRNNEQFFGPGTRLTVL.

The chain has TRBV5-1 and TRBJ2-6; D ambiguous. Germline V CDR1 and CDR2: SGHRS, YFSETQ. The ends were cut back, 2 bases at V and 4 bases at J, with 16 bases in the middle. The CDR3 loop spans 17 amino acids. As DNA, the CDR3 is TGCGCCAGCAGCTTTATTGCGGCGCAGTGGGGGGCCAACGTCCTGACTTTC. Protein product: CASSFIAAQWGANVLTF.

V gene TRBV30 combines with J gene TRBJ1-5; no firm D call. The CDR3 is 13 amino acids. Trimming cost V 2 bases and J 2 bases, with 7 bases left between them. Germline CDR1 GTSNPN, CDR2 SVGIG (reference sequence). DNA for the CDR3: TGTGCCTGGAGTCCCGAGCGCAATCAGCCCCAGCATTTT. Protein: CAWSPERNQPQHF.

This chain connects TRBV7-9 to TRBJ2-1; 11 bases map to TRBD2. CDR1 and CDR2 from the germline V gene are SEHNR and FQNEAQ (reference sequence). This CDR3 has 16 amino acids. V was pared by 2 bases and J by 9 bases, with 9 bases of the junction left unmatched. The CDR3 is CASSLTLGLAGAEQFF. CDR3 bases: TGTGCCAGCAGCTTAACTCTAGGACTAGCGGGCGCTGAGCAGTTCTTC.